This entry lists 30 T cell receptor beta chains sequenced from one sample in a study of CD8 T cells in ankylosing spondylitis. Each CDR3 protein gets one entry after TCRdb re-called the 5' RACE reads with MiXCR. The table shows about 130,000 distinct CDR3 sequences, with approximately 15% occurring only once. The source material was blood, either unsorted or a sorted T cell fraction (not recorded which). These receptors came from a female donor with ankylosing spondylitis or in good health (not recorded which).

The table lists this clonotype with many counts. The chain is built from TRBV29-1 and TRBJ2-7; D might be TRBD1 (6 bases). CDR3 length equals 12 residues. The germline V gene has CDR1 SQVTM and CDR2 ANQGSEA. V lost 7 bases and J 2 bases, leaving 12 bases between the germline ends. The CDR3 DNA sequence: TGCAGCGCAGGACAGCTTCCCTACGAGCAGTACTTC. Translating it yields CSAGQLPYEQYF.

V is TRBV3-1 and J is TRBJ2-3; D possibly corresponds to TRBD2 (6 bases). The length of the CDR3 is 17 residues. Looked up from germline, CDR1 is LGHDT and CDR2 is YNNKEL (reference sequence). Trimming took off 1 base at V and 3 bases at J, with 17 bases between the two ends. CDR3 region: CASSQGEASARTDTQYF. CDR3 in DNA: TGTGCCAGCAGCCAAGGAGAGGCTAGCGCACGTACAGATACGCAGTATTTT.

This clonotype was observed many times. This chain joins TRBV5-1 and TRBJ2-1, with 10 bases fitting TRBD2. The CDR3 has 13 amino acids. After removal of 7 bases from V and 8 bases from J, the junction contained 6 bases not matched to a gene. CDR1 is SGHRS, CDR2 YFSETQ, per germline. For the CDR3, the DNA is TGCGCCAGCGGCAGCGGGAGGGTTTATGAGCAGTTCTTC. Encoded protein: CASGSGRVYEQFF.

This clonotype came up many times. The chain is built from TRBV29-1 and TRBJ1-1, with D possibly matching TRBD1 (5 bases). Between the trimmed V and J ends, which lost 3 bases and 1 base, there was a span of 15 bases. CDR3 length: 15 residues. The germline V gene has CDR1 SQVTM and CDR2 ANQGSEA. The CDR3 nucleotides read TGCAGCGTTGAGGGGGGGGGACGGCAGAACACTGAAGCTTTCTTT. It yields the protein CSVEGGGRQNTEAFF.

The chain has TRBV20-1 and TRBJ2-1; D unresolved. This CDR3 is 15 amino acids long. Germline assignment: CDR1 DFQATT and CDR2 SNEGSKA (reference sequence). V lost 5 bases and J lost 4, with 18 bases in between. The CDR3 reads CSAGPDWARYNEQFF. DNA of the CDR3: TGCAGTGCTGGACCTGACTGGGCGAGATACAATGAGCAGTTCTTC.

The sample holds a few counts of this clonotype. The chain employs TRBV6-1 and TRBJ2-1; 9 bases align to TRBD2. V shed 4 bases, J shed 1 base, and the junction held 5 bases outside the gene matches. The CDR3 runs to 16 residues. From germline, CDR1 is MNHNS and CDR2 SASEGT. This chain's CDR3 is CASSGLAEVSYNEQFF. Here the CDR3 DNA reads TGTGCCAGCAGTGGACTAGCGGAGGTTTCCTACAATGAGCAGTTCTTC.

The table lists this clonotype with a few counts. The chain employs TRBV18 and TRBJ1-6; 9 nucleotides agree with TRBD1. Germline V lookup: CDR1 KGHSH, CDR2 LQKENI. The CDR3 covers 15 residues. V lost 5 bases and J lost 6; bases outside the gene matches: 5. In DNA form, the CDR3 reads TGTGCCAGCTCATTACAGGGGGCGCGTAATTCACCCCTCCACTTT. This translates into CASSLQGARNSPLHF.

The chain uses TRBV5-1 and TRBJ2-1; D uncertain. Germline values: CDR1 SGHRS, CDR2 YFSETQ. V dropped 3 bases and J dropped 5 bases, with 9 bases sitting between them. The CDR3 is made up of 13 amino acids. The CDR3 sequence: CASSSQVNNEQFF. CDR3 DNA: TGCGCCAGCAGCTCTCAAGTAAACAATGAGCAGTTCTTC.

This clonotype was observed a few times. The chain employs TRBV6-5 and TRBJ2-2; 8 positions match TRBD2. V trimming: 4 bases; J trimming: 3 bases; junction bases outside the gene matches: 4. Germline-derived CDR1 and CDR2 are MNHEY and SVGAGI. The CDR3 is 15 residues long. CDR3 in DNA: TGTGCCAGCAGTTCTACTAGCGGATACACCGGGGAGCTGTTTTTT. Translation: CASSSTSGYTGELFF.

This clonotype has more than one count but fewer than ten. The gene calls are TRBV7-6 and TRBJ2-1; the D is unclear. The CDR3 runs to 12 residues. From germline, CDR1 is SGHVS and CDR2 FNYEAQ. Trimming took 3 bases from V and 7 from J, leaving 7 bases between them. The chain's CDR3 is CASSFRPNEQFF. CDR3 DNA: TGTGCCAGCAGCTTCCGCCCAAATGAGCAGTTCTTC.

The chain carries TRBV4-2 and TRBJ2-1, with 8 positions matching TRBD1. V shed 0 bases and J 8 bases; nucleotides not matched to a gene: 12. There are 17 residues in the CDR3. CDR1 LGHNA and CDR2 YNFKEQ come from the germline V gene. CDR3 bases: TGTGCCAGCAGCCAAGATCGGCCAGGGGGCGTAGCCTATGAGCAGTTCTTC. Its translation: CASSQDRPGGVAYEQFF.

This chain joins TRBV7-2 and TRBJ1-5; D ambiguous. V gave up 5 bases and J gave up 2 bases, with 13 bases separating them. The CDR3 covers 15 residues. CDR1 and CDR2 (germline): SGHTA, FQGNSA. In DNA form, the CDR3 reads TGTGCCAGCAGCCTCCACCTTTATGGCAATCAGCCCCAGCATTTT. Encoded protein: CASSLHLYGNQPQHF.

This rearrangement joins TRBV2 to TRBJ2-1; D is tentatively TRBD1 or TRBD2 (5 bases each). This CDR3 has 14 residues. V was shortened by 4 bases and J by 8 bases, with 15 bases between the two germline ends. Germline values: CDR1 SNHLY, CDR2 FYNNEI. The CDR3 bases are TGTGCCAGCAGTGTTCGCGGGCAGGGCGATGAGCAGTTCTTC. It specifies CASSVRGQGDEQFF.

This clonotype was found a few times. This chain uses TRBV20-1 with TRBJ1-2, with TRBD1 as a possible D gene (5 bases). The germline CDR1 and CDR2 sequences are DFQATT and SNEGSKA (reference sequence). CDR3 length equals 15 residues. Deletions cut 0 bases from V and 4 bases from J, with 15 bases between. The CDR3 here is CSARDWQGPSYGYTF. The CDR3 coding sequence is TGCAGTGCTAGAGATTGGCAGGGTCCCTCCTATGGCTACACCTTC.

In this sample, this clonotype turned up many times. The gene calls are TRBV5-1 and TRBJ2-2, with D possibly being TRBD1 (6 bases). From germline, CDR1 is SGHRS and CDR2 YFSETQ. Trimming pared 3 bases from V and 0 bases from J, leaving 15 bases between. This CDR3 has 17 residues. The CDR3 sequence: CASSSPGQTPNTGELFF. The CDR3, as DNA: TGCGCCAGCAGCTCCCCGGGACAAACACCGAACACCGGGGAGCTGTTTTTT.

This clonotype was found many times. The CDR3 loop reads CASRPLRDPAGELFF. The CDR3 DNA sequence: TGTGCCAGCAGGCCATTGAGGGATCCGGCCGGGGAGCTGTTTTTT. The genes are TRBV6-1 and TRBJ2-2, with TRBD2 as a possible D gene (5 bases). This CDR3 is 15 amino acids long. V lost 6 bases and J 6 bases, leaving 17 bases between the germline ends. CDR1 is MNHNS, CDR2 SASEGT, per germline.

The chain is built from TRBV7-2 and TRBJ2-3; tentatively, D is TRBD1 or TRBD2 (5 bases each). CDR3 length: 12 residues. Trimming stripped 5 bases from V and 4 bases from J, with 7 bases between. CDR1 SGHTA and CDR2 FQGNSA come from the germline V gene. The CDR3 DNA is TGTGCCAGCAGCCGGGGCGCAGATACGCAGTATTTT. Translation gives CASSRGADTQYF.

This clonotype has more than one count but fewer than ten. The rearrangement uses TRBV5-1 and TRBJ1-2; D is ambiguous. This CDR3 is built from 14 residues. Looked up from germline, CDR1 is SGHRS and CDR2 is YFSETQ. V was clipped by 0 bases and J by 4 bases, with 10 bases between them. The CDR3 loop reads CASSLGDTSYGYTF. DNA for the CDR3: TGCGCCAGCAGCTTGGGTGACACCAGCTATGGCTACACCTTC.

The V call is TRBV19, the J call TRBJ2-2; TRBD2 might be the D (5 bases). The CDR3 is 15 amino acids. V dropped 7 bases and J dropped 0 bases, with 12 bases sitting between them. Per germline, CDR1 LNHDA and CDR2 SQIVND (reference sequence). In DNA, the CDR3 is TGTGCCAGTACTACCTCCGGGACGAACACCGGGGAGCTGTTTTTT. Its protein product is CASTTSGTNTGELFF.

Points on this clonotype: No DNA is shown, since the ends of the CDR3 on it are uncertain; the CDR3 is the one TCRdb lists. The chain is built from TRBV7-5 and TRBJ2-2; the table's D call, TRBD2, was not checked against the DNA. TRBV7-5 is tagged as a pseudogene. The CDR3 adds up to 19 amino acids, both ends counted. The chain's CDR3 is CISVPELAGLAGNTGELFF.

This clonotype came up many times. J is TRBJ2-4 and V is TRBV5-1; 7 nucleotides agree with TRBD1. Germline CDR1 reads SGHRS; CDR2 reads YFSETQ. Unmatched junction bases numbered 17, after V lost 3 bases and J lost 8 bases. The CDR3 extends over 17 amino acids. In DNA form, the CDR3 reads TGCGCCAGCAGCTCGGGACAGAAACACACCTATTCGGACATTCAGTACTTC. It translates to CASSSGQKHTYSDIQYF.

The table lists this clonotype with many counts. This sequence joins TRBV12-3 or TRBV12-4 and TRBJ2-1, with a tentative D call TRBD1 (6 bases). The V end lost 6 bases, the J end lost 10 bases, and 10 bases lay between the germline ends. The CDR3 consists of 11 residues. The CDR3 coding sequence is TGTGCCAGCAGCATGGGGGCAGAGCAGTTCTTC. Translated: CASSMGAEQFF.

This clonotype appeared many times. The chain couples TRBV7-9 to TRBJ1-2; D gene ambiguous. Trimming removed 9 bases from V and 8 bases from J, with 13 bases in between. This CDR3 comprises 11 residues. Per the germline V gene, CDR1 is SEHNR and CDR2 is FQNEAQ (reference sequence). This CDR3 is CARESASGYTF. The CDR3 region has the DNA TGTGCCAGGGAGAGTGCGTCGGGCTACACCTTC.

The V call is TRBV5-1, the J call TRBJ2-1, with D unclear. This CDR3 is built from 15 residues. Germline CDR1 SGHRS, CDR2 YFSETQ. V was clipped by 2 bases and J by 2 bases, with 11 bases between them. The CDR3 nucleotides read TGCGCCAGCAGCTTAGCAGGCGTTACCTACAATGAGCAGTTCTTC. Residues: CASSLAGVTYNEQFF. Looking up the rest from reference TRBV5-1 and TRBJ2-1 gives the full variable domain: KAGVTQTPRYLIKTRGQQVTLSCSPISGHRSVSWYQQTPGQGLQFLFEYFSETQRNKGNFPGRFSGRQFSNSRSEMNVSTLELGDSALYLCASSLAGVTYNEQFFGPGTRLTVL.

This clonotype was found many times. The V call is TRBV5-1, the J call TRBJ2-5; D unresolved. Germline loops: CDR1 SGHRS, CDR2 YFSETQ. The CDR3 covers 12 residues. V was clipped by 5 bases and J by 5 bases, with 10 bases between them. The CDR3 region has the DNA TGCGCCAGCAGTAAACCCACGGAGACCCAGTACTTC. The encoded protein is CASSKPTETQYF.

The chain recombines TRBV29-1 with TRBJ2-2; D perhaps matches TRBD1 (5 bases). Germline V lookup: CDR1 SQVTM, CDR2 ANQGSEA. This CDR3 is built from 14 residues. Trimming stripped 3 bases from V and 4 bases from J, with 12 bases between. The DNA for the CDR3 is TGCAGCGTTGATTTAGGCAGGGCCACCGGGGAGCTGTTTTTT. It yields the protein CSVDLGRATGELFF.

The sample holds many counts of this clonotype. The J gene is TRBJ2-5, the V gene TRBV12-3 or TRBV12-4; no definite D call. This CDR3 is built from 12 residues. The ends were cut back, 2 bases at V and 4 bases at J, with 5 bases in the middle. CDR3 sequence reads: CASSLSGETQYF. CDR3 coding DNA: TGTGCCAGCAGTTTATCTGGAGAGACCCAGTACTTC.

V is TRBV30 and J is TRBJ1-5; no reliable D call. Germline CDR1 is GTSNPN and CDR2 is SVGIG (reference sequence). V lost 5 bases and J 5 bases, leaving 13 bases between the germline ends. This CDR3 comprises 13 residues. CDR3 nucleotide sequence: TGTGCCTGGGGCCGGGCCTGGGATCAGCCCCAGCATTTT. This translates into CAWGRAWDQPQHF.

The V and J genes are TRBV5-5 and TRBJ2-1, with D perhaps assigned TRBD1 or TRBD2 (6 bases each). CDR1 is SGHKS and CDR2 is YYEKEE in the germline V gene (reference sequence). The CDR3 spans 15 residues. Between the trimmed V and J ends, which lost 2 bases and 6 bases, there was a span of 15 bases. CDR3 sequence (DNA): TGTGCCAGCAGCTTCCGAAACAGGGAGGTCAATGAGCAGTTCTTC. Residues: CASSFRNREVNEQFF.

V is TRBV20-1 and J is TRBJ1-2; the D is unclear. CDR1 is DFQATT and CDR2 is SNEGSKA in the germline V gene (reference sequence). The CDR3 totals 14 residues. CDR3 nucleotides: TGCCTAGTCGAGCCTCCTCCATCTAACTATGGCTACACCTTC. Amino acids: CLVEPPPSNYGYTF.